Sequencing of this T cell receptor (beta chain) was carried out in a study of T cells in Graves' hyperthyroidism and ophthalmopathy. RNA transcripts yielded amplified TCR beta CDR3 regions. During a first-round RT-PCR of the TCR CDR3, the HTBI primer set was used. TCRdb recomputed calls from the multiplex PCR reads with MiXCR, one row per CDR3 protein. Seen here are about 680,000 distinct CDR3 sequences, around a third observed once, and the top ten hold around a third. This CDR3 comprises 15 residues. The V gene's germline CDR1 is ENHRY and CDR2 SYGVKD. This clonotype appeared a few times. Possible read error: a much larger clone is one base away.

The chain carries TRBV10-3 and TRBJ1-3; perhaps TRBD1 as D (5 bases). Sequencing was done on a sample of blood. This clonotype was obtained from a woman in her 40s with Graves' hyperthyroidism. The CDR3 sequence is CAISESGGTGDTIYF. In DNA form, the CDR3 reads TGTGCCATCAGTGAGTCTGGGGGAACTGGAGACACCATATATTTT.